Listed below are T cell receptor beta chains from one sample, sequenced in a study of circulating CD8 cells and anti-PD-1 response in melanoma. TCRdb ran MiXCR on the reads and lists one entry per CDR3 protein. The table lists about 230 distinct CDR3 sequences, roughly 9% of them singletons. Sequenced here: CD8+ T cells from PBMCs, sampled at baseline or after one month of anti-PD-1 therapy (not recorded which). The receptors come from a human donor with melanoma. CDR3s include the opening cysteine and the closing phenylalanine or tryptophan. Each record gives: CDR3 protein, CDR3 DNA, D gene, clone size, V gene, J gene. D genes are given only for firm matches. Sizes are listed as once, few, many, or a class for an expanded clone.

cdr3_aa: CSVLAGGHSYEQYF
cdr3_nt: TGCAGTGTATTAGCGGGGGGGCACAGCTACGAGCAGTACTTC
d_call: TRBD2
clone_size: medium-sized
v_call: TRBV20-1
j_call: TRBJ2-7